One sample yielded the 27 T cell receptor beta chains listed below, sequenced in a study of Tregs in tolerant kidney transplant recipients. The nonmyeloablative bone marrow transplants came from related graft donors, with transient mixed chimerism. TCRdb's table, derived via immunoSEQ multiplex PCR, lists solely in-frame clones and lacks some. The sample has roughly 86,000 clones, 93% seen once; the top ten hold roughly 1.7%. The source material was CD4+ T cells from blood (PBMCs), sampled 12 months after the transplant. Receptors were obtained from a human patient who received a combined kidney and bone marrow transplant. The graft donor may account for some of the T cells.

The chain uses TRBV7-9 and TRBJ2-3; tentative D call: TRBD1 (6 bases). V gave up 3 bases and J gave up 8 bases, with 12 bases separating them. The CDR3 sequence is 13 residues long. The germline CDR1 and CDR2 sequences are SEHNR and FQNEAQ (reference sequence). CDR3 amino acids: CASSLQQGFTQYF. The CDR3 nucleotides are TGTGCCAGCAGCTTGCAACAGGGATTTACGCAGTATTTT.

The chain recombines TRBV4-2 with TRBJ2-3; 10 positions match TRBD2. The length of the CDR3 is 14 residues. Germline assignment: CDR1 LGHNA and CDR2 YNFKEQ. V was pared by 4 bases and J by 5 bases, with 3 bases of the junction left unmatched. CDR3 loop: CASSPSSGGDTQYF. The CDR3 coding sequence is TGTGCCAGCAGCCCTTCTAGCGGGGGAGATACGCAGTATTTT.

The chain uses TRBV11-3 and TRBJ2-3, with 8 bases fitting TRBD2. Germline V lookup: CDR1 SGHNT, CDR2 YENEEA. The trim removed 5 bases at V and 5 bases at J, leaving 18 bases unmatched. This CDR3 region has 18 residues. The chain's CDR3 is CASSTRSGAGGNGDTQYF. In DNA form, the CDR3 reads TGTGCCAGCAGCACCCGATCTGGGGCGGGGGGAAATGGAGATACGCAGTATTTT.

V is TRBV11-3 and J is TRBJ1-5; no definite D call. The CDR3 spans 13 residues. Germline CDR1 SGHNT, CDR2 YENEEA. V was trimmed by 0 bases and J by 9 bases, leaving 9 bases between them. The CDR3 loop reads CASSLDPGRPQHF. The CDR3 DNA sequence: TGTGCCAGCAGCTTAGACCCGGGAAGGCCCCAGCATTTT.

The chain combines TRBV7-8 with TRBJ2-3; 8 nucleotides match TRBD2. The CDR3 sequence is 14 residues long. CDR1 and CDR2 (germline): SGHVS, FQNEAQ. The trim removed 2 bases at V and 12 bases at J, leaving 10 bases unmatched. CDR3 sequence reads: CASSLINTGLVQYF. CDR3 coding DNA: TGTGCCAGCAGCTTAATAAACACGGGACTAGTCCAGTATTTT. The whole variable domain, remainder taken from reference TRBV7-8 and TRBJ2-3, is GAGVSQSPRYKVAKRGQDVALRCDPISGHVSLFWYQQALGQGPEFLTYFQNEAQLDKSGLPSDRFFAERPEGSVSTLKIQRTQQEDSAVYLCASSLINTGLVQYFGPGTRLTVL.

The rearrangement uses TRBV7-2 and TRBJ2-3; TRBD2 matches 13 bases. This CDR3 is 17 amino acids long. The germline V gene encodes CDR1 SGHTA and CDR2 FQGNSA. J was trimmed by 4 bases and V by 2 bases; bases with no gene match: 6. The CDR3 protein is CASSLSSLAGGPDTQYF. The CDR3 DNA is TGTGCCAGCAGCTTATCTTCACTAGCGGGGGGGCCAGATACGCAGTATTTT.

V usage is TRBV7-3 and J usage is TRBJ2-2; D is ambiguous. Germline V lookup: CDR1 SGHTA, CDR2 FQGTGA. This CDR3 has 13 amino acids. V was trimmed by 4 bases and J by 1 base, leaving 4 bases between them. The CDR3 sequence: CASSSGNTGELFF. The CDR3 DNA sequence: TGTGCCAGCAGCTCGGGGAACACCGGGGAGCTGTTTTTT.

The rearrangement joins TRBV13 to TRBJ1-1; TRBD1 agrees at 7 bases. The ends lost 5 bases at V and 7 bases at J; junction bases unmatched: 4. Germline V lookup: CDR1 PRHDT, CDR2 FYEKMQ (reference sequence). The CDR3 sequence is 12 residues long. CDR3 nucleotides: TGTGCCAGCAGCCCCTACAGGGGTGAAGCTTTCTTT. Translated, it gives CASSPYRGEAFF. The variable domain in full, with the rest retrieved from reference TRBV13 and TRBJ1-1, is AAGVIQSPRHLIKEKRETATLKCYPIPRHDTVYWYQQGPGQDPQFLISFYEKMQSDKGSIPDRFSAQQFSDYHSELNMSSLELGDSALYFCASSPYRGEAFFGQGTRLTVV.

The chain recombines TRBV2 with TRBJ2-7; no reliable D call. The germline V gene has CDR1 SNHLY and CDR2 FYNNEI. The CDR3 runs to 10 residues. Trimming cost V 2 bases and J 7 bases, with 3 bases left between them. The CDR3 region has the DNA TGTGCCAGCAGTGAATATGAGCAGTACTTC. Protein: CASSEYEQYF.

The rearrangement links TRBV5-4 to TRBJ2-4; 8 nucleotides line up with TRBD1. The germline gives CDR1 SGHNT, CDR2 YYREEE (reference sequence). The CDR3 spans 16 residues. J lost 7 bases, V lost 4 bases, and 13 bases had no gene match. The CDR3 protein is CASSLKTGGRLNIQYF. DNA of the CDR3: TGTGCCAGCAGCCTAAAAACAGGGGGGCGGTTGAACATTCAGTACTTC.

This clone is a singleton in its sample. The J gene is TRBJ2-7, the V gene TRBV5-1, with TRBD2 matching over 10 bases. The germline V gene encodes CDR1 SGHRS and CDR2 YFSETQ. V lost 3 bases and J lost 3; bases outside the gene matches: 3. This CDR3 comprises 14 residues. Written as DNA, the CDR3 is TGCGCCAGCAGCTGGACTAGCGGAGACTACGAGCAGTACTTC. It codes for CASSWTSGDYEQYF.

The rearrangement links TRBV2 to TRBJ2-7, with 9 bases aligning to TRBD1. Germline V gene sequence: CDR1 SNHLY, CDR2 FYNNEI. The CDR3 length is 17 residues. V lost 6 bases, J lost 9 bases, and 21 bases stayed unmatched. The CDR3 loop is CASRSAAGQGPGFWQYF. CDR3 sequence (DNA): TGTGCCAGCAGATCCGCGGCAGGACAGGGGCCGGGGTTTTGGCAGTACTTC.

The rearrangement uses TRBV10-3 and TRBJ2-7; 7 bases are shared with TRBD1. The CDR3 spans 15 residues. Germline V gene lookup returns CDR1 ENHRY and CDR2 SYGVKD. The ends lost 4 bases at V and 2 bases at J; junction bases unmatched: 8. In DNA form, the CDR3 reads TGTGCCATCAGTGGAAATGGGGACAGCGCCTACGAGCAGTACTTC. Protein sequence: CAISGNGDSAYEQYF.

The chain joins TRBV29-1 to TRBJ2-5, with D maybe TRBD2 (6 bases). Germline CDR1 reads SQVTM; CDR2 reads ANQGSEA. The CDR3 totals 12 residues. Trimming removed 0 bases from V and 5 bases from J, with 7 bases in between. CDR3: CSVEDGGETQYF. CDR3 sequence (DNA): TGCAGCGTTGAAGACGGGGGTGAGACCCAGTACTTC.

The chain employs TRBV4-1 and TRBJ2-1; 9 bases align to TRBD1. The CDR3 is 15 residues long. With 2 bases clipped from V and 12 bases from J, the junction kept 11 bases outside the gene matches. The germline gives CDR1 MGHRA, CDR2 YSYEKL. In DNA form, the CDR3 reads TGCGCCAGCAGCCAACCGGGACAGGGACCACGAGGGCAGTTCTTC. Translated: CASSQPGQGPRGQFF.

This clone turned up a few times. The gene calls are TRBV5-1 and TRBJ2-1; 8 bases agree with TRBD1. This CDR3 has 13 residues. CDR1 is SGHRS, CDR2 YFSETQ, per germline. Trimming at V came to 2 bases and at J to 7 bases, leaving 2 bases not matched to a gene. The chain's CDR3 is CASSFNRGNEQFF. CDR3 DNA sequence: TGCGCCAGCAGCTTCAACAGGGGGAATGAGCAGTTCTTC.

V usage is TRBV19 and J usage is TRBJ2-7, with 7 bases aligning to TRBD2. This CDR3 spans 15 amino acids. The V and J ends lost 6 bases and 0 bases, in that order; junction bases with no gene match: 8. Per the germline V gene, CDR1 is LNHDA and CDR2 is SQIVND (reference sequence). Written as DNA, the CDR3 is TGTGCCAGTAGCTGGGGGGGGGACTCCTCCTACGAGCAGTACTTC. It is translated as CASSWGGDSSYEQYF. Looking up the rest from reference TRBV19 and TRBJ2-7 gives the full variable domain: DGGITQSPKYLFRKEGQNVTLSCEQNLNHDAMYWYRQDPGQGLRLIYYSQIVNDFQKGDIAEGYSVSREKKESFPLTVTSAQKNPTAFYLCASSWGGDSSYEQYFGPGTRLTVT.

The chain is built from TRBV7-2 and TRBJ1-4; no clear D gene. This CDR3 is built from 14 residues. Germline values: CDR1 SGHTA, CDR2 FQGNSA. Between the trimmed V and J ends, which lost 5 bases and 13 bases, there was a span of 20 bases. CDR3 nucleotides: TGTGCCAGCAGCCCGCATGCCCCGGGGAGTGGACTGTTTTTT. Translated, it gives CASSPHAPGSGLFF.

The rearrangement links TRBV10-2 to TRBJ2-3; TRBD2 aligns across 14 bases. The germline V gene has CDR1 WSHSY and CDR2 SAAADI. The V and J ends lost 6 bases and 4 bases, in that order; junction bases with no gene match: 3. This CDR3 is built from 15 residues. CDR3 protein: CASSLGLAGADTQYF. The CDR3 DNA is TGCGCCAGCAGCTTGGGACTAGCGGGGGCAGATACGCAGTATTTT.

The chain couples TRBV6-1 to TRBJ2-2; possible D gene TRBD2, 6 bases. Trimming pared 2 bases from V and 2 bases from J, leaving 9 bases between. Germline V CDR1 and CDR2: MNHNS, SASEGT. The CDR3 has 15 residues. The CDR3 sequence is CASSELASNTGELFF. CDR3 nucleotide sequence: TGTGCCAGCAGTGAACTAGCGTCCAACACCGGGGAGCTGTTTTTT.

This clone was counted between two and nine times. Germline is not matched at one junction end, which may reflect a read error. The V and J genes are TRBV5-8 and TRBJ2-3, with D possibly matching TRBD1 (6 bases). Germline CDR1 SGHTS, CDR2 YDEGEE. This CDR3 comprises 16 residues. CDR3 amino acids: CASSSGDGQSIDTQYF. The CDR3 DNA sequence: TGTGCCAGCAGTTCCGGGGACGGACAGAGCATAGATACGCAGTATTTT. Full variable domain (rest looked up from reference TRBV5-8 and TRBJ2-3): EAGVTQSPTHLIKTRGQQATLRCSPISGHTSVYWYQQALGLGLQFLLWYDEGEERNRGNFPPRFSGRQFPNYSSELNVNALELEDSALYLCASSSGDGQSIDTQYFGPGTRLTVL.

The V gene is TRBV28, the J gene TRBJ1-1; no reliable D call. V lost 6 bases to trimming and J lost 2 bases, with 4 bases between them. The CDR3 spans 11 residues. Per the germline V gene, CDR1 is MDHEN and CDR2 is SYDVKM. The CDR3 sequence is CASSGNTEAFF. CDR3 in DNA: TGTGCCAGCAGCGGTAACACTGAAGCTTTCTTT.

V gene TRBV7-3 combines with J gene TRBJ2-1, with 8 bases that match TRBD1. The CDR3 sequence is 15 residues long. The junction had 5 bases not matched to a gene; V was cut back by 2 bases and J by 5 bases. Germline values: CDR1 SGHTA, CDR2 FQGTGA. The CDR3 here is CASSLAGGVDNEQFF. The CDR3 DNA reads TGTGCCAGCAGCTTAGCAGGGGGCGTGGACAATGAGCAGTTCTTC.

The chain is built from TRBV7-9 and TRBJ2-1; 10 bases map to TRBD2. The CDR3 extends over 15 amino acids. Germline CDR1 is SEHNR and CDR2 is FQNEAQ (reference sequence). The ends lost 5 bases at V and 8 bases at J; junction bases unmatched: 9. CDR3 coding DNA: TGTGCCAGCAGCCGAGCGGGAGGGGGAGCGGATGAGCAGTTCTTC. It encodes CASSRAGGGADEQFF.

This chain connects TRBV7-2 to TRBJ2-3; TRBD2 matches 9 bases. CDR1 is SGHTA and CDR2 is FQGNSA in the germline V gene. CDR3 length: 20 residues. V dropped 0 bases and J dropped 3; count of bases not matched to a gene: 16. DNA of the CDR3: TGTGCCAGCAGCTTAGCGTTTCTCCGCGGGGGGGCGGCTCCGACAGATACGCAGTATTTT. The encoded protein is CASSLAFLRGGAAPTDTQYF.

The CDR3 region is CASSDKWEWSYEQYF. Here the CDR3 DNA reads TGTGCCAGCAGTGACAAGTGGGAGTGGTCCTACGAGCAGTACTTC. The chain joins TRBV6-4 to TRBJ2-7; D is possibly TRBD2 (5 bases). Trimming left V 2 bases short and J 1 base short, with 12 bases between. The CDR3 is made up of 15 amino acids. Germline CDR1 reads MRHNA; CDR2 reads SNTAGT.

The V gene is TRBV11-3, the J gene TRBJ2-5; 7 positions agree with TRBD2. This CDR3 region has 16 residues. J gave up 4 bases and V 5 bases, and 13 bases lay outside the gene matches. Germline CDR1 reads SGHNT; CDR2 reads YENEEA. CDR3 DNA sequence: TGTGCCAGCAGCCCGGGGCGGGGGTCTGGATTAGAGACCCAGTACTTC. Protein: CASSPGRGSGLETQYF.